This TCR beta chain was recorded in a study of T cells in Graves' hyperthyroidism and ophthalmopathy. Clinical symptoms, serum thyroxine, TRAb, thyroid ultrasound and orbital computed tomography informed diagnoses. Points from the study as a whole: From stable hyperthyroidism, ophthalmopathy was separated by a 13 V-J model.

Amplification of TCR beta CDR3 regions was performed using RNA transcripts as template. Researchers ran a first-round RT-PCR on the TCR CDR3 using the HTBI primer set. TCRdb processed the multiplex PCR reads anew with MiXCR; each CDR3 protein has one entry. The sample has about 660,000 distinct CDR3 sequences, just under 45% seen once. This clonotype came up many times. Its target is unknown. Sequences were obtained from peripheral blood or thyroid tissue (not recorded which). The TCR sequence derives from an adult man with Graves' disease, either hyperthyroidism or ophthalmopathy (not recorded which).

The CDR3 region is CASSGRDNTFDSNQPQHF. The CDR3 DNA is TGTGCCAGCAGTGGCCGGGACAATACTTTTGATAGCAATCAGCCCCAGCATTTT. The chain has TRBV25-1 and TRBJ1-5; perhaps TRBD1 as D (6 bases). This CDR3 spans 18 amino acids. Germline V gene data show CDR1 as MGHDK and CDR2 as SYGVNS. Trimming removed 4 bases at V and 0 bases at J, with 19 bases between.